The 28 T cell receptor beta chains below all came from one sample that was sequenced in a study of response to subunit inactivated influenza vaccine. TCRdb fed the RT-PCR reads into MiXCR, producing one record per CDR3 protein. Of approximately 570,000 distinct CDR3 sequences listed, approximately 7.7% are singletons. Sequenced here: PBMCs from blood, sampled about 24 months after vaccination. These receptors came from a man between 50 and 69 years old who received an inactivated influenza vaccine.

This chain links TRBV6-6 with TRBJ2-1; TRBD2 agrees at 9 bases. Trimming took 0 bases from V and 15 from J; bases not matched to a gene: 3. Germline CDR1 reads MNHNY; CDR2 reads SVGAGI (reference sequence). This CDR3 comprises 12 residues. The CDR3 region has the DNA TGTGCCAGCAGTTACTCCCATAGCGGGGGGTTCTTC. This sequence encodes CASSYSHSGGFF.

This clonotype was picked up a small number of times. This rearrangement joins TRBV5-5 to TRBJ1-5; TRBD1 might be the D (5 bases). The CDR3 consists of 14 residues. CDR1 is SGHKS, CDR2 YYEKEE, per germline (reference sequence). Trimming pared 7 bases from V and 4 bases from J, leaving 15 bases between. The CDR3 is CASGPDWTNQPQHF. CDR3 in DNA: TGTGCCAGCGGCCCCGATTGGACAAATCAGCCCCAGCATTTT.

In its sample, this clonotype was seen a few times. The rearrangement joins TRBV24-1 to TRBJ1-2, with 7 bases aligning to TRBD1. Germline lookup yields CDR1 KGHDR and CDR2 SFDVKD. The CDR3 spans 13 residues. With 4 bases clipped from V and 4 bases from J, the junction kept 2 bases outside the gene matches. CDR3 protein: CATSDGTVYGYTF. In nucleotides, the CDR3 is TGTGCCACCAGTGACGGGACAGTCTATGGCTACACCTTC.

This clonotype was counted a single time. The chain recombines TRBV5-1 with TRBJ2-1; 9 bases fit TRBD1. The CDR3 covers 13 residues. Germline lookup yields CDR1 SGHRS and CDR2 YFSETQ. J gave up 10 bases and V 4 bases, and 6 bases lay outside the gene matches. As DNA, the CDR3 is TGCGCCAGCAGCCCACAGGGGGCCAGGGAGCAGTTCTTC. Amino acids: CASSPQGAREQFF.

The chain combines TRBV27 with TRBJ2-2; 11 bases align to TRBD1. The V gene end was trimmed by 3 bases and the J gene end by 0 bases; junction bases not matched to a gene: 12. This CDR3 has 20 amino acids. Germline CDR1 and CDR2: MNHEY and SMNVEV (reference sequence). CDR3 sequence (DNA): TGTGCCAGCAGTTTCGCCCAGGTGTGGGGACAGGGGGCGAACACCGGGGAGCTGTTTTTT. Translation: CASSFAQVWGQGANTGELFF.

This clonotype was counted ten times or more. V usage is TRBV5-6 and J usage is TRBJ2-5; D ambiguous. The CDR3 covers 14 residues. Germline V lookup: CDR1 SGHDT, CDR2 YYEEEE. Trimming removed 4 bases from V and 2 bases from J, with 12 bases in between. In DNA form, the CDR3 reads TGTGCCAGCAGCAAGAGGTCCGGACAAGAGACCCAGTACTTC. Protein product: CASSKRSGQETQYF.

This clonotype was picked up many times. The CDR3, as DNA: TGTGCCAGCACCCTGACAGGGTCGGGAGAGCAGTTCTTC. This encodes CASTLTGSGEQFF. The genes are TRBV12-3 or TRBV12-4 and TRBJ2-1; 7 bases agree with TRBD1. Trimming cost V 7 bases and J 10 bases; bases outside gene matches: 10. This CDR3 has 13 amino acids.

The chain recombines TRBV7-2 with TRBJ2-3, with 9 bases lining up with TRBD2. V dropped 3 bases and J dropped 5; count of bases not matched to a gene: 3. CDR1 SGHTA and CDR2 FQGNSA come from the germline V gene. The length of the CDR3 is 14 residues. The CDR3 is CASSFSTSGDTQYF. CDR3 DNA: TGTGCCAGCAGCTTCTCGACTAGCGGAGATACGCAGTATTTT. The full variable domain, its missing parts supplied by reference TRBV7-2 and TRBJ2-3, is GAGVSQSPSNKVTEKGKDVELRCDPISGHTALYWYRQSLGQGLEFLIYFQGNSAPDKSGLPSDRFSAERTGGSVSTLTIQRTQQEDSAVYLCASSFSTSGDTQYFGPGTRLTVL.

The chain joins TRBV12-3 or TRBV12-4 to TRBJ2-3, with TRBD2 matching 10 bases. Trimming cost V 4 bases and J 2 bases; bases outside gene matches: 9. The CDR3 length is 17 residues. The chain's CDR3 is CASSSLAGIKNTDTQYF. As DNA, the CDR3 is TGTGCCAGCAGTTCACTAGCGGGGATTAAGAACACAGATACGCAGTATTTT.

Many counts were recorded for this clonotype. The V and J genes are TRBV10-3 and TRBJ2-7; 8 nucleotides line up with TRBD2. Unmatched junction bases numbered 6, after V lost 2 bases and J lost 3 bases. The germline gives CDR1 ENHRY, CDR2 SYGVKD. The CDR3 length is 15 residues. In DNA, the CDR3 is TGTGCCATCAGTGAGGGTGCGGGAGGACTCTACGAGCAGTACTTC. This encodes CAISEGAGGLYEQYF.

The chain employs TRBV4-2 and TRBJ2-2, with D hard to call. Germline-derived CDR1 and CDR2 are LGHNA and YNFKEQ. Trimming left V 0 bases short and J 1 base short, with 9 bases between. The length of the CDR3 is 16 residues. The CDR3 DNA reads TGTGCCAGCAGCCAAGACATTAGCAAGAACACCGGGGAGCTGTTTTTT. It specifies CASSQDISKNTGELFF.

J is TRBJ1-3 and V is TRBV18, with unresolved D. Germline-derived CDR1 and CDR2 are KGHSH and LQKENI. The ends were cut back, 2 bases at V and 8 bases at J, with 7 bases in the middle. The CDR3 sequence is 12 residues long. The CDR3 reads CASSPTTDTIYF. CDR3 in DNA: TGTGCCAGCTCACCAACTACAGACACCATATATTTT.

This clonotype was seen only a few times. The chain links TRBV5-1 to TRBJ2-7; possibly TRBD2 for D (6 bases). This CDR3 comprises 14 residues. Looked up from germline, CDR1 is SGHRS and CDR2 is YFSETQ. V lost 3 bases to trimming and J lost 3 bases, with 13 bases between them. CDR3 sequence: CASSSRDLHYEQYF. The DNA of the CDR3 is TGCGCCAGCAGCTCCCGGGACTTACACTACGAGCAGTACTTC. The full variable domain, completed using reference TRBV5-1 and TRBJ2-7, is KAGVTQTPRYLIKTRGQQVTLSCSPISGHRSVSWYQQTPGQGLQFLFEYFSETQRNKGNFPGRFSGRQFSNSRSEMNVSTLELGDSALYLCASSSRDLHYEQYFGPGTRLTVT.

This chain uses TRBV20-1 with TRBJ2-3, with D unclear. The germline gives CDR1 DFQATT, CDR2 SNEGSKA (reference sequence). Trimming stripped 5 bases from V and 5 bases from J, with 17 bases between. The CDR3 is 14 residues long. This chain's CDR3 is CSAGQLGRRDTQYF. The DNA for the CDR3 is TGCAGTGCTGGGCAGCTGGGCCGGAGAGATACGCAGTATTTT.

This clonotype was counted between two and nine times. The chain employs TRBV5-1 and TRBJ2-2; 12 bases fit TRBD2. Per germline, CDR1 SGHRS and CDR2 YFSETQ. J gave up 3 bases and V 1 base, and 7 bases lay outside the gene matches. This CDR3 contains 18 residues. The CDR3 sequence is CASSLILAGGLYTGELFF. CDR3 nucleotide sequence: TGCGCCAGCAGCTTGATACTAGCGGGAGGCCTGTACACCGGGGAGCTGTTTTTT.

This clonotype was observed a few times. The gene calls are TRBV5-1 and TRBJ2-7; TRBD2 aligns across 11 bases. The CDR3 covers 15 residues. CDR1 is SGHRS, CDR2 YFSETQ, per germline. V was clipped by 4 bases and J by 2 bases; unmatched bases: 5. The CDR3 spells CASSPPTSGTYEQYF. CDR3 bases: TGCGCCAGCAGCCCACCGACTAGCGGGACCTACGAGCAGTACTTC.

This clonotype showed up just a few times. J is TRBJ1-4 and V is TRBV29-1; D remains unclear. CDR3 length: 13 residues. Trimming removed 7 bases from V and 0 bases from J, with 9 bases in between. Per the germline V gene, CDR1 is SQVTM and CDR2 is ANQGSEA. CDR3 sequence (DNA): TGCAGCGCCCTTGTTGCAACTAATGAAAAACTGTTTTTT. Translation: CSALVATNEKLFF.

In its sample, this clonotype was seen a few times. V usage is TRBV10-3 and J usage is TRBJ2-2; TRBD1 might be the D (6 bases). The ends were cut back, 5 bases at V and 5 bases at J, with 12 bases in the middle. The length of the CDR3 is 14 residues. CDR1 is ENHRY, CDR2 SYGVKD, per germline. CDR3 sequence (DNA): TGTGCCATCAGTCTACAGGGTGAAACCGGGGAGCTGTTTTTT. Amino acid sequence: CAISLQGETGELFF.

This clonotype has more than one count but fewer than ten. The chain combines TRBV5-1 with TRBJ2-1; 8 nucleotides match TRBD1. With 0 bases clipped from V and 10 bases from J, the junction kept 3 bases outside the gene matches. This CDR3 contains 13 residues. The germline V gene has CDR1 SGHRS and CDR2 YFSETQ. CDR3 DNA sequence: TGCGCCAGCAGCTTGGGAGACAGGGGAGAGCAGTTCTTC. Its protein is CASSLGDRGEQFF.

This clonotype was seen a handful of times. The CDR3 nucleotides read TGCAGTGCTGAGGACAGGTCCTACGAGCAGTACTTC. Translated: CSAEDRSYEQYF. This chain joins TRBV20-1 and TRBJ2-7; 7 bases fit TRBD1. The CDR3 loop spans 12 amino acids. Germline-derived CDR1 and CDR2 are DFQATT and SNEGSKA (reference sequence). After removal of 5 bases from V and 1 base from J, the junction contained 2 bases not matched to a gene.

The chain links TRBV20-1 to TRBJ1-2; the match to TRBD1 covers 7 bases. From germline, CDR1 is DFQATT and CDR2 SNEGSKA (reference sequence). V dropped 6 bases and J dropped 4; count of bases not matched to a gene: 8. CDR3 size: 13 residues. CDR3: CSAKSGQPYGYTF. The CDR3 DNA follows: TGCAGTGCAAAGTCGGGACAGCCCTATGGCTACACCTTC.

This clonotype has at least ten counts. The rearrangement links TRBV28 to TRBJ1-6; 7 nucleotides agree with TRBD1. The CDR3 is made up of 16 amino acids. Germline CDR1 reads MDHEN; CDR2 reads SYDVKM. Losses at the gene ends were 6 bases for V and 8 bases for J; bases not matched to a gene: 13. The CDR3 region is CASSRTMGQPDSPLHF. CDR3 coding DNA: TGTGCCAGCAGCCGAACAATGGGACAGCCGGATTCACCCCTCCACTTT.

The V gene is TRBV7-2, the J gene TRBJ1-2; D is possibly TRBD1 (6 bases). CDR1 and CDR2 from the germline V gene are SGHTA and FQGNSA. V lost 5 bases to trimming and J lost 2 bases, with 12 bases between them. CDR3 length: 14 residues. The CDR3 loop reads CASSQGTLNYGYTF. CDR3 nucleotide sequence: TGTGCCAGCAGCCAAGGGACACTAAACTATGGCTACACCTTC.

This clonotype has a count of ten or more. The gene calls are TRBV3-1 and TRBJ1-3; possibly TRBD1 for D (5 bases). The V end lost 0 bases, the J end lost 0 bases, and 12 bases lay between the germline ends. The germline CDR1 and CDR2 sequences are LGHDT and YNNKEL (reference sequence). The CDR3 runs 17 residues. The CDR3 DNA reads TGTGCCAGCAGCCAAGATGTTTGGACAAGCTCTGGAAACACCATATATTTT. Translating it yields CASSQDVWTSSGNTIYF.

This clonotype was observed a few times. The V call is TRBV6-2 or TRBV6-3, the J call TRBJ1-4; D gene ambiguous. V lost 2 bases and J lost 4, with 11 bases in between. There are 15 residues in the CDR3. The V gene's germline CDR1 is MNHEY and CDR2 SVGEGT. CDR3 loop: CASSYMRIGNEKLFF. In DNA form, the CDR3 reads TGTGCCAGCAGTTACATGCGGATCGGTAATGAAAAACTGTTTTTT.

The chain links TRBV10-3 to TRBJ1-1; D is perhaps TRBD1 (6 bases). V lost 4 bases to trimming and J lost 0 bases, with 12 bases between them. CDR3 length: 15 amino acids. The germline V gene has CDR1 ENHRY and CDR2 SYGVKD. The CDR3: CAISVGGLLNTEAFF. For the CDR3, the DNA is TGTGCCATCAGTGTAGGGGGATTATTGAACACTGAAGCTTTCTTT.

Only a few counts were recorded for this clonotype. V and J are TRBV12-3 or TRBV12-4 and TRBJ2-3, with 9 bases identical to TRBD1. V dropped 7 bases and J dropped 3; count of bases not matched to a gene: 5. This CDR3 is 14 amino acids long. CDR3 amino acids: CASTSDRGTDTQYF. CDR3 bases: TGTGCCAGCACCTCAGACAGGGGGACAGATACGCAGTATTTT.

Only a few counts were recorded for this clonotype. The V call is TRBV9, the J call TRBJ2-1; D might be TRBD1 or TRBD2, each matching 5 bases. The germline V gene encodes CDR1 SGDLS and CDR2 YYNGEE. The V gene lost 0 bases and the J gene lost 7 bases, with 17 bases spanning the gap. The CDR3 contains 16 residues. The CDR3 region is CASSVGIGAGVNEQFF. The CDR3 region has the DNA TGTGCCAGCAGCGTAGGGATAGGGGCGGGTGTGAATGAGCAGTTCTTC.